The next 32 T cell receptor beta chains were all read from a single sample in a study of CD8 T cells in ankylosing spondylitis. Overall study results and limits: A motif in TCR beta, a set of eight highly homologous variants, appeared characteristic of ankylosing spondylitis blood.

Their cognate antigens are unknown. TCRdb re-analysed the 5' RACE reads in MiXCR, keeping a single row per CDR3 protein. The sample holds 200,000 to 250,000 distinct CDR3 sequences, 15% to 20% seen once. The sequencing input was blood, either unsorted or a sorted T cell fraction (not recorded which). The receptors come from a male donor with ankylosing spondylitis.

Here the CDR3 reads CAISEPSTESGNTIYF. The CDR3 DNA follows: TGTGCCATCAGTGAGCCGTCGACCGAGTCTGGAAACACCATATATTTT. The V call is TRBV10-3, the J call TRBJ1-3, with unresolved D. This CDR3 has 16 residues. Deletions cut 2 bases from V and 1 base from J, with 12 bases between. Germline CDR1 is ENHRY and CDR2 is SYGVKD.

The rearrangement uses TRBV12-5 and TRBJ2-1; 8 nucleotides align to TRBD1. In germline, CDR1 is LGHNT, CDR2 FRNRAP. The CDR3 runs 18 residues. Germline trimming cut 1 base from V and 5 bases from J; bases unmatched to any gene: 13. DNA of the CDR3: TGTGCTAGTGGTTTGGCACCGATGCCCTTGGGACAGGACAATGAGCAGTTCTTC. Amino acids: CASGLAPMPLGQDNEQFF.

V and J are TRBV7-9 and TRBJ2-2; D might be TRBD2 (7 bases). Germline CDR1 reads SEHNR; CDR2 reads FQNEAQ (reference sequence). Trimming cost V 4 bases and J 5 bases, with 17 bases left between them. CDR3 length: 16 amino acids. The CDR3 nucleotides read TGTGCCAGCAGCTCCCCCCTGCGGGGGCTGACCGGGGAGCTGTTTTTT. Translation gives CASSSPLRGLTGELFF.

The chain has TRBV11-2 and TRBJ2-3; the D gene could be TRBD1 or TRBD2 (6 bases each). The germline gives CDR1 SGHAT, CDR2 FQNNGV. V was pared by 5 bases and J by 9 bases, with 15 bases between. The CDR3 consists of 13 residues. The CDR3 protein is CASSGSRGDTQYF. Here the CDR3 DNA reads TGTGCCAGCAGCGGGTCGAGGGGGGACACGCAGTATTTT.

This clonotype occurred many times. The chain recombines TRBV11-2 with TRBJ2-3; 11 positions match TRBD2. With 0 bases clipped from V and 10 bases from J, the junction kept 6 bases outside the gene matches. The CDR3 contains 15 residues. Germline loops: CDR1 SGHAT, CDR2 FQNNGV. CDR3 coding DNA: TGTGCCAGCAGCTTAGACGGGACTAGCGGAAGGGCGCAGTATTTT. This sequence encodes CASSLDGTSGRAQYF.

This clonotype was observed a handful of times. This chain links TRBV5-6 with TRBJ1-1; D is ambiguous. Deletions cut 0 bases from V and 5 bases from J, with 8 bases between. Germline values: CDR1 SGHDT, CDR2 YYEEEE. The CDR3 has 13 amino acids. The DNA of the CDR3 is TGTGCCAGCAGCTTGGCCGTATCGACTGAAGCTTTCTTT. This gives the protein CASSLAVSTEAFF.

This clonotype was counted only a few times. The chain employs TRBV27 and TRBJ1-4, with D unclear. Germline V lookup: CDR1 MNHEY, CDR2 SMNVEV (reference sequence). The CDR3 contains 14 residues. V lost 0 bases to trimming and J lost 4 bases, with 6 bases between them. The CDR3: CASSLSLNNEKLFF. Written as DNA, the CDR3 is TGTGCCAGCAGTTTATCGCTAAATAATGAAAAACTGTTTTTT.

This clonotype was counted only a few times. This chain joins TRBV5-1 and TRBJ2-1; 13 nucleotides match TRBD2. V was clipped by 2 bases and J by 4 bases; unmatched bases: 6. This CDR3 spans 17 amino acids. Germline assignment: CDR1 SGHRS and CDR2 YFSETQ. DNA for the CDR3: TGCGCCAGCAGCTTACTCGCGGGACTAGCGGGGTACAATGAGCAGTTCTTC. Translating gives CASSLLAGLAGYNEQFF.

The chain uses TRBV27 and TRBJ2-5; possible D gene TRBD1, 5 bases. Per the germline V gene, CDR1 is MNHEY and CDR2 is SMNVEV (reference sequence). This CDR3 contains 14 residues. V was pared by 3 bases and J by 3 bases, with 11 bases between. CDR3 sequence (DNA): TGTGCCAGCAGTTTCTGGGGCCGGGAAGAGACCCAGTACTTC. Its protein product is CASSFWGREETQYF.

The table lists this clonotype with a few counts. The chain employs TRBV20-1 and TRBJ1-2, with unresolved D. In germline, CDR1 is DFQATT, CDR2 SNEGSKA (reference sequence). V was shortened by 0 bases and J by 4 bases, with 9 bases between the two germline ends. The CDR3 covers 13 residues. The CDR3 DNA reads TGCAGTGCTAGAGATGGGGAGATCTATGGCTACACCTTC. It specifies CSARDGEIYGYTF.

Points on this clonotype: The junction departs from germline at one end; a sequencing error may be responsible. V gene TRBV7-9 combines with J gene TRBJ2-7, with 9 positions matching TRBD2. This CDR3 is 14 amino acids long. CDR1 SEHNR and CDR2 FQNEAQ come from the germline V gene (reference sequence). The CDR3 nucleotides are TGTGTCAGCAGCGGAGGGACTAGCCTTTACGAGCAGTACTTC. Its protein product is CVSSGGTSLYEQYF.

This clonotype was counted ten times or more. This sequence joins TRBV4-1 and TRBJ2-1; D remains unclear. This CDR3 comprises 14 residues. The V end lost 4 bases, the J end lost 0 bases, and 7 bases lay between the germline ends. Looked up from germline, CDR1 is MGHRA and CDR2 is YSYEKL. Written as DNA, the CDR3 is TGCGCCAGCAGCCCCTCCGACTCCTACAATGAGCAGTTCTTC. It encodes CASSPSDSYNEQFF.

The rearrangement links TRBV6-2 or TRBV6-3 to TRBJ1-1; 8 bases are a match to TRBD1. Germline CDR1 MNHEY, CDR2 SVGEGT. This CDR3 contains 16 residues. Unmatched junction bases numbered 7, after V lost 0 bases and J lost 4 bases. This CDR3 is CASSYSRQGSGTEAFF. The CDR3 DNA reads as TGTGCCAGCAGTTACTCAAGACAGGGGTCGGGCACTGAAGCTTTCTTT.

Here the CDR3 DNA reads TGCGCCAGCAGCCAAGCCGACGGAGGAGTCGCCTACAATGAGCAGTTCTTC. This sequence encodes CASSQADGGVAYNEQFF. The J gene is TRBJ2-1, the V gene TRBV4-1, with D perhaps matching TRBD2 (5 bases). V lost 1 base to trimming and J lost 2 bases, with 15 bases between them. The CDR3 sequence is 17 residues long. Germline V CDR1 and CDR2: MGHRA, YSYEKL.

This clonotype was detected only a few times. This sequence joins TRBV5-1 and TRBJ2-5; 10 bases align to TRBD1. CDR1 and CDR2 (germline): SGHRS, YFSETQ. J lost 5 bases, V lost 4 bases, and 8 bases had no gene match. CDR3 length equals 15 residues. CDR3 sequence (DNA): TGCGCCAGCAGCACACCGGGACAGGGGCCTGAGACCCAGTACTTC. It encodes CASSTPGQGPETQYF.

The V and J genes are TRBV6-1 and TRBJ2-7, with TRBD1 identical over 12 bases. With 1 base clipped from V and 6 bases from J, the junction kept 10 bases outside the gene matches. Germline V gives CDR1 MNHNS, CDR2 SASEGT. The CDR3 spans 17 residues. CDR3 coding DNA: TGTGCCAGCAGTGAAGTTGGTGGTGGGACAGGGGGCATCGAGCAGTACTTC. Translation: CASSEVGGGTGGIEQYF.

CDR3 in amino acids: CASSRDRVFTEAFF. The DNA for the CDR3 is TGTGCCAGCAGCCGGGACAGGGTTTTCACTGAAGCTTTCTTT. The V and J genes are TRBV12-3 or TRBV12-4 and TRBJ1-1; TRBD1 aligns across 9 bases. The CDR3 spans 14 residues. V shed 6 bases and J 4 bases; nucleotides not matched to a gene: 6.

This chain joins TRBV4-1 and TRBJ2-1; TRBD1 matches at 7 bases. The germline V gene has CDR1 MGHRA and CDR2 YSYEKL. V shed 1 base, J shed 3 bases, and the junction held 3 bases outside the gene matches. The CDR3 runs to 15 residues. The CDR3 nucleotides are TGCGCCAGCAGCCAAGGGGACAGTTACTACAATGAGCAGTTCTTC. This gives the protein CASSQGDSYYNEQFF.

The rearrangement uses TRBV7-9 and TRBJ1-1; D ambiguous. V dropped 2 bases and J dropped 2 bases, with 3 bases sitting between them. The germline gives CDR1 SEHNR, CDR2 FQNEAQ (reference sequence). This CDR3 has 12 residues. In nucleotides, the CDR3 is TGTGCCAGCAGCTTATCAAACACTGAAGCTTTCTTT. Its translation: CASSLSNTEAFF. The variable domain in full, completed from reference TRBV7-9 and TRBJ1-1, reads DTGVSQNPRHKITKRGQNVTFRCDPISEHNRLYWYRQTLGQGPEFLTYFQNEAQLEKSRLLSDRFSAERPKGSFSTLEIQRTEQGDSAMYLCASSLSNTEAFFGQGTRLTVV.

This chain uses TRBV11-2 with TRBJ1-1; TRBD1 is a possible D gene (6 bases). Trimming removed 5 bases from V and 7 bases from J, with 11 bases in between. The germline CDR1 and CDR2 sequences are SGHAT and FQNNGV. The length of the CDR3 is 12 residues. The CDR3 loop is CASSHRGGEAFF. CDR3 DNA: TGTGCCAGCAGCCATAGGGGGGGTGAAGCTTTCTTT.

The chain employs TRBV6-5 and TRBJ2-5; D is possibly TRBD1 (5 bases). The CDR3 extends over 14 amino acids. The V gene's germline CDR1 is MNHEY and CDR2 SVGAGI. Trimming left V 4 bases short and J 3 bases short, with 12 bases between. The CDR3 spells CASSLMGLEETQYF. The CDR3 region has the DNA TGTGCCAGCAGTTTAATGGGGCTCGAAGAGACCCAGTACTTC.

The V gene is TRBV3-1, the J gene TRBJ1-2; no clear D gene. Trimming cost V 3 bases and J 3 bases, with 11 bases left between them. Looked up from germline, CDR1 is LGHDT and CDR2 is YNNKEL (reference sequence). There are 14 residues in the CDR3. The CDR3 DNA reads as TGTGCCAGCAGCCAGGAGGGAGTGTACTATGGCTACACCTTC. Protein: CASSQEGVYYGYTF.

Only a few counts were recorded for this clonotype. The genes are TRBV28 and TRBJ1-3, with 9 positions matching TRBD1. The CDR3 covers 17 residues. Germline V gives CDR1 MDHEN, CDR2 SYDVKM. V shed 3 bases, J shed 2 bases, and the junction held 8 bases outside the gene matches. The DNA of the CDR3 is TGTGCCAGCAGTTTTTACGGGACAGGGATCCCTGGAAACACCATATATTTT. Residues: CASSFYGTGIPGNTIYF.

This clonotype turned up a few times. The V and J genes are TRBV27 and TRBJ1-4; D perhaps matches TRBD1 (5 bases). The CDR3 is 14 residues long. Germline CDR1 reads MNHEY; CDR2 reads SMNVEV (reference sequence). Trimming removed 3 bases from V and 7 bases from J, with 12 bases in between. The CDR3 reads CASSFAQGSEKLFF. The DNA for the CDR3 is TGTGCCAGCAGTTTTGCCCAGGGAAGTGAAAAACTGTTTTTT.

This clonotype was detected a few times. V usage is TRBV4-3 and J usage is TRBJ2-7, with 9 bases matching TRBD2. CDR1 and CDR2 (germline): LGHNA, YSLEER. Trimming cost V 0 bases and J 3 bases; bases outside gene matches: 12. The CDR3 loop spans 18 amino acids. The CDR3 DNA follows: TGCGCCAGCAGCCAAGATGCGGCTAGCGGGATGCTACTCTACGAGCAGTACTTC. This encodes CASSQDAASGMLLYEQYF.

In its sample, this clonotype was seen a few times. The chain carries TRBV12-3 or TRBV12-4 and TRBJ1-1; 10 bases map to TRBD1. The CDR3 length is 18 residues. The V gene end was trimmed by 6 bases and the J gene end by 5 bases; junction bases not matched to a gene: 18. The CDR3 sequence: CASRVGWDRGRGRTEAFF. The CDR3 DNA sequence: TGTGCCAGCAGGGTCGGTTGGGACAGGGGTAGGGGACGGACTGAAGCTTTCTTT.

This clonotype came up a few times. The chain carries TRBV13 and TRBJ1-1; 8 positions agree with TRBD1. The CDR3 is 16 residues long. Per germline, CDR1 PRHDT and CDR2 FYEKMQ (reference sequence). J gave up 1 base and V 4 bases, and 8 bases lay outside the gene matches. The CDR3 region is CASSSTGEEGNTEAFF. Written as DNA, the CDR3 is TGTGCCAGCAGCTCGACAGGGGAGGAAGGGAACACTGAAGCTTTCTTT.

This clonotype was detected only a few times. The chain combines TRBV2 with TRBJ2-7, with D perhaps TRBD1 (6 bases). The CDR3 length is 12 residues. The V gene lost 6 bases and the J gene lost 3 bases, with 9 bases spanning the gap. Germline CDR1 is SNHLY and CDR2 is FYNNEI. In DNA, the CDR3 is TGTGCCAGCAGGGACAGCCACTACGAGCAGTACTTC. It is translated as CASRDSHYEQYF.

The chain combines TRBV13 with TRBJ2-7; TRBD2 might be the D (5 bases). The CDR3 contains 14 residues. CDR1 PRHDT and CDR2 FYEKMQ come from the germline V gene (reference sequence). Trimming stripped 2 bases from V and 5 bases from J, with 13 bases between. This CDR3 reads CASSLYGESHEQYF. The CDR3 region has the DNA TGTGCCAGCAGCTTATACGGGGAGTCCCACGAGCAGTACTTC.

This clonotype was detected a few times. CDR3 sequence: CSARVEGRVSSEQYF. The CDR3 DNA sequence: TGCAGTGCTAGAGTTGAGGGAAGAGTATCGTCCGAGCAGTACTTC. J is TRBJ2-7 and V is TRBV20-1, with D maybe TRBD2 (5 bases). V dropped 1 base and J dropped 6 bases, with 19 bases sitting between them. CDR1 and CDR2 (germline): DFQATT, SNEGSKA (reference sequence). This CDR3 is built from 15 residues.

The chain recombines TRBV11-1 with TRBJ1-2, with TRBD1 matching over 12 bases. The CDR3 sequence is 18 residues long. V dropped 4 bases and J dropped 3; count of bases not matched to a gene: 12. The germline gives CDR1 SGHAT, CDR2 FQDESV (reference sequence). In DNA, the CDR3 is TGTGCCAGCAGCTCGGCCGGGACAGGGGGCCCGGAGGACTATGGCTACACCTTC. Its protein product is CASSSAGTGGPEDYGYTF. Variable domain in full (rest from reference TRBV11-1 and TRBJ1-2): EAEVAQSPRYKITEKSQAVAFWCDPISGHATLYWYRQILGQGPELLVQFQDESVVDDSQLPKDRFSAERLKGVDSTLKIQPAELGDSAMYLCASSSAGTGGPEDYGYTFGSGTRLTVV.

V gene TRBV13 combines with J gene TRBJ2-5, with 9 bases lining up with TRBD2. Germline assignment: CDR1 PRHDT and CDR2 FYEKMQ (reference sequence). This CDR3 contains 15 residues. J gave up 3 bases and V 1 base, and 3 bases lay outside the gene matches. The CDR3 protein is CASSLVASGEETQYF. The CDR3 DNA is TGTGCCAGCAGCTTAGTGGCTAGCGGGGAAGAGACCCAGTACTTC.